This is a list of T cell receptor beta chains from one sample in a study of T cell responses to AZD1222 COVID-19 vaccine. Here immunoSEQ multiplex PCR was the method, and the copy in TCRdb shows in-frame clones only, minus some. The sample includes 110,000 to 150,000 clones, 75% to 90% seen only once; the top ten take approximately 4.5%. Sequences were derived from peripheral blood, sampled on day 0 of AZD1222 vaccination. The source of these receptors is an adult in good health. Both conserved end residues are part of each CDR3. The D gene is left open where the match is weak. Clone size is stated in some rows and not others, as once, few, many or a class when expanded.

V	D	J	size	CDR3	DNA
TRBV6-1	.	TRBJ2-7	.	CASSEALAGALRIEQYF	TGTGCCAGCAGTGAAGCGCTGGCAGGGGCCCTACGTATTGAGCAGTACTTC
TRBV6-5	.	TRBJ2-7	.	CASTRGRNYEQYF	TGTGCCAGCACGAGGGGTAGGAACTACGAGCAGTACTTC
TRBV30	.	TRBJ1-2	.	CAWSWGRDFGYTF	TGTGCCTGGAGTTGGGGCAGGGACTTTGGCTACACCTTC
TRBV4-1	.	TRBJ1-2	.	CASSQEEPLFNYGYTF	TGCGCCAGCAGCCAAGAGGAGCCACTTTTTAACTATGGCTACACCTTC
TRBV6-2/TRBV6-3	TRBD1	TRBJ1-6	.	CASSNGQGGSPLHF	TGTGCCAGCAGTAACGGACAGGGTGGTTCACCCCTCCACTTT
TRBV7-9	TRBD1	TRBJ1-2	.	CASSEPRTGEGPANYGYTF	TGTGCCAGCAGCGAGCCCCGGACAGGGGAGGGCCCAGCTAACTATGGCTACACCTTC
TRBV9	TRBD2	TRBJ2-3	.	CASTSGEGLDTQYF	TGTGCCAGCACCTCCGGGGAGGGTTTAGATACGCAGTATTTT
TRBV28	.	TRBJ1-1	.	CATKLRVWGRGNTEAFF	TGTGCCACCAAACTTCGCGTTTGGGGTCGGGGGAACACTGAAGCTTTCTTT
TRBV20-1	.	TRBJ1-1	.	CSARENTEAFF	TGCAGTGCTAGAGAAAACACTGAAGCTTTCTTT
TRBV3-1/TRBV3-2	.	TRBJ1-3	.	CASLKGNTIYF	TGTGCCAGCCTAAAAGGAAACACCATATATTTT
TRBV27	TRBD1	TRBJ1-2	.	CASSSGTVNYGYTF	TGTGCCAGCAGTTCTGGGACAGTTAACTATGGCTACACCTTC
TRBV18	.	TRBJ2-5	.	CASSPPQPQETQYF	TGTGCCAGCTCACCTCCACAGCCTCAAGAGACCCAGTACTTC
TRBV30	TRBD1	TRBJ1-5	once	CAWDRGNQPQHF	TGTGCCTGGGACAGGGGGAATCAGCCCCAGCATTTT
TRBV3-1/TRBV3-2	TRBD2	TRBJ2-2	few	CASSLLHSGTSTGELFF	TGTGCCAGCAGCCTACTTCATAGCGGGACTAGCACCGGGGAGCTGTTTTTT
TRBV27	.	TRBJ2-7	once	CASSFKSSSYEQYF	TGTGCCAGCAGTTTTAAATCCAGCTCCTACGAGCAGTACTTC
TRBV19	.	TRBJ1-2	few	CASKTHSNYGYTF	TGTGCCAGTAAAACACATAGTAACTATGGCTACACCTTC
TRBV5-6	.	TRBJ2-1	.	CASSSQGSSRYNEQFF	TGTGCCAGCAGTTCCCAGGGTTCCAGTAGGTACAATGAGCAGTTCTTC
TRBV5-1	.	TRBJ2-3	.	CASSLSVRDTQYF	TGCGCCAGCAGCTTGTCTGTGCGGGATACGCAGTATTTT
TRBV27	.	TRBJ2-6	.	CASSGDRNGANVLTF	TGTGCCAGCAGTGGTGACAGGAATGGGGCCAACGTCCTGACTTTC
TRBV30	.	TRBJ1-4	.	CAFRLWGATNEKLFF	TGTGCCTTCCGCCTCTGGGGCGCAACTAATGAAAAACTGTTTTTT
TRBV10-3	.	TRBJ2-5	.	CAVREGDTQTQYF	TGTGCCGTACGAGAGGGGGACACGCAGACCCAGTACTTC
TRBV6-6	.	TRBJ2-5	.	CASTNRPEKETQYF	TGTGCCAGCACCAATAGACCTGAAAAAGAGACCCAGTACTTC
TRBV28	.	TRBJ1-6	.	CASGGRTVHNSPLHF	TGTGCCAGCGGGGGGAGGACAGTACATAATTCACCCCTCCACTTT
TRBV5-1	.	TRBJ2-5	.	CASSRGGAEETQYF	TGCGCCAGCAGCCGAGGCGGGGCAGAGGAGACCCAGTACTTC
TRBV28	.	TRBJ2-1	few	CASRQGGWGEQFF	TGTGCCAGCCGACAGGGAGGTTGGGGTGAGCAGTTCTTC
TRBV7-7	.	TRBJ1-1	.	CASSAISSGNTEAFF	TGTGCTAGCAGCGCGATCTCCTCGGGGAACACTGAAGCTTTCTTT
TRBV19	.	TRBJ1-1	.	CASSIYRGAEAFF	TGTGCCAGTAGTATTTATAGGGGGGCTGAAGCTTTCTTT
TRBV4-1	.	TRBJ1-6	.	CASSQDPYSPLHF	TGCGCCAGCAGCCAAGATCCTTATTCACCCCTCCACTTT
TRBV19	TRBD1	TRBJ1-4	.	CASSPGTATNEKLFF	TGTGCCAGTAGTCCGGGGACAGCAACTAATGAAAAACTGTTTTTT
TRBV4-1	.	TRBJ2-1	once	CASRDGTASSYNEQFF	TGCGCCAGCAGGGACGGGACGGCCAGCTCCTACAATGAGCAGTTCTTC
TRBV30	.	TRBJ1-5	.	CAWSSGRGLRNQPQHF	TGTGCCTGGAGTTCGGGCAGGGGTTTACGCAATCAGCCCCAGCATTTT
TRBV20-1	.	TRBJ2-1	.	CSAPSDNEQFF	TGCAGTGCTCCTAGCGACAATGAGCAGTTCTTC
TRBV11-2	.	TRBJ1-1	once	CASSLGPYKGRWSDTEAFF	TGTGCCAGCAGCTTAGGTCCTTATAAGGGCAGGTGGTCGGACACTGAAGCTTTCTTT
TRBV6-1	.	TRBJ1-1	.	CASSEFDRNTEAFF	TGTGCCAGCAGTGAATTCGACAGGAACACTGAAGCTTTCTTT
TRBV7-2	.	TRBJ2-3	.	CASSYAPPDTQYF	TGTGCCAGCAGCTACGCCCCCCCAGATACGCAGTATTTT
TRBV28	TRBD1	TRBJ1-3	.	CASRGQGARGNTIYF	TGTGCCAGTCGGGGGCAGGGGGCGCGAGGAAACACCATATATTTT
TRBV20-1	.	TRBJ1-1	.	CSASSSTEAFF	TGCAGTGCTAGTTCCAGCACTGAAGCTTTCTTT
TRBV2	.	TRBJ2-5	.	CASRIGRGVETQYF	TGTGCCAGCAGGATCGGTCGCGGGGTCGAGACCCAGTACTTC
TRBV12-3/TRBV12-4	.	TRBJ1-1	.	CASRLDTEAFF	TGTGCCAGCAGACTGGACACTGAAGCTTTCTTT
TRBV6-5	TRBD1	TRBJ2-5	.	CASQTGVRETQYF	TGTGCCAGCCAGACAGGGGTGAGGGAGACCCAGTACTTC
TRBV9	TRBD2	TRBJ2-1	.	CASRGGGAGAVFF	TGTGCCAGCAGAGGGGGGGGAGCGGGAGCGGTGTTCTTC
TRBV19	.	TRBJ1-2	.	CASSKIYQTYYGYTF	TGTGCCAGTAGTAAAATATACCAGACTTACTATGGCTACACCTTC
TRBV2	.	TRBJ1-1	.	CASSEANTEAFF	TGTGCCAGCAGTGAAGCGAACACTGAAGCTTTCTTT
TRBV6-5	.	TRBJ1-1	.	CASSYSGSNAFF	TGTGCCAGCAGTTACTCGGGGTCGAACGCTTTCTTT
TRBV7-2	.	TRBJ1-5	few	CASSPDSPYSNQPQHF	TGTGCCAGCAGCCCCGACAGTCCATATAGCAATCAGCCCCAGCATTTT
TRBV7-2	TRBD1	TRBJ2-4	.	CASSPKPGQGVRNIQYF	TGTGCCAGCAGCCCTAAACCGGGACAGGGGGTTAGAAACATTCAGTACTTC
TRBV19	TRBD1	TRBJ2-5	.	CASSSPGTAQETQYF	TGTGCCAGTAGTTCGCCCGGGACAGCTCAAGAGACCCAGTACTTC
TRBV25-1	.	TRBJ1-1	.	CASSEWPPPPTEAFF	TGTGCCAGCAGTGAATGGCCCCCCCCGCCCACTGAAGCTTTCTTT
TRBV7-9	.	TRBJ2-7	.	CASSLVSGFAYGQYF	TGTGCCAGCAGCTTAGTTTCTGGCTTTGCCTACGGGCAGTACTTC
TRBV29-1	.	TRBJ1-2	.	CSVEGYTF	TGCAGCGTTGAAGGCTACACCTTC
TRBV11-3	TRBD2	TRBJ2-5	.	CASGRGLGETQYF	TGTGCCAGCGGGAGGGGACTAGGAGAGACCCAGTACTTC
TRBV19	.	TRBJ1-6	.	CASSIGRESSPLHF	TGTGCCAGTAGTATCGGCAGGGAGAGTTCACCCCTCCACTTT
TRBV7-3	.	TRBJ2-1	.	CASSFGPGNEQFF	TGTGCCAGCAGCTTCGGTCCGGGGAATGAGCAGTTCTTC
TRBV27	TRBD2	TRBJ2-4	.	CASSLERDYYVNIQYF	TGTGCCAGCAGTTTGGAACGGGACTACTACGTTAACATTCAGTACTTC
TRBV28	.	TRBJ2-7	.	CASSFGDRPYEQYF	TGTGCCAGCAGTTTCGGGGACCGACCTTACGAGCAGTACTTC